The 16 T cell receptor beta chains below were found in one sample sequenced in a study of CXCR3-negative and CXCR3-positive naive CD8 T cells. The authors made the TRB cDNA libraries by 5' RACE using UMI labels. TCRdb reworked the 5' RACE reads into one entry per CDR3 protein, no DNA. The sample shows 55,000 to 75,000 distinct CDR3 sequences, and 0.55% to 0.8% sits with its ten largest clones. Study-level results: The study found more hydrophobic TRB CDR3s in CXCR3-positive naive cells than in CXCR3-negative naive cells.

No antigen has been identified for these receptors. The specimen was naive CXCR3+ CD8+ T cells from blood. Subset noted: CD45RO-CCR7+CD27+CD95- naive CD8+ T cells expressing CXCR3 (TNR3+). The receptors stem from a human donor in good health. Some clones in this sample may be carry-over from other donors' samples.

V gene TRBV7-6 combines with J gene TRBJ2-6; absent DNA, TCRdb's TRBD1 call cannot be checked. Germline V lookup: CDR1 SGHVS, CDR2 FNYEAQ. The CDR3 is 17 residues long. CDR3 amino acids: CASSDGTVSSGANVLTF.

The rearrangement uses TRBV7-6 and TRBJ2-2; no DNA is available, so the TRBD1 call from TCRdb remains unchecked. Germline values: CDR1 SGHVS, CDR2 FNYEAQ. The CDR3 is made up of 14 amino acids. The CDR3 loop reads CASSSYRDTGELFF.

The chain couples TRBV7-9 to TRBJ2-7. Germline V lookup: CDR1 SEHNR, CDR2 FQNEAQ (reference sequence). This CDR3 comprises 14 residues. This CDR3 is CASSFVGAHYEQYF.

The chain carries TRBV29-1 and TRBJ1-1; TCRdb outputs TRBD1, but without DNA this stays unchecked. This CDR3 contains 13 residues. From germline, CDR1 is SQVTM and CDR2 ANQGSEA. The CDR3 is CSVEDRVGTEAFF.

The V and J genes are TRBV12-5 and TRBJ2-2. Germline values: CDR1 LGHNT, CDR2 FRNRAP. This CDR3 contains 12 residues. This CDR3 is CASGRATGELFF.

This chain connects TRBV28 to TRBJ2-1; checking the TCRdb D call of TRBD2 is not possible without DNA. The germline CDR1 and CDR2 sequences are MDHEN and SYDVKM. The CDR3 has 17 amino acids. The CDR3 loop is CASSLSRGLAGGEEQFF.

The J gene is TRBJ1-4, the V gene TRBV7-9; the D call of TRBD1 rests on TCRdb alone, since no DNA is present to check it. CDR3 length: 14 residues. Germline CDR1 reads SEHNR; CDR2 reads FQNEAQ (reference sequence). CDR3 loop: CASTIDRNGEKLFF.

The V call is TRBV12-3 or TRBV12-4, the J call TRBJ2-1; TCRdb gives TRBD1 as the D gene, but with no DNA this cannot be confirmed. The CDR3 runs to 15 residues. CDR3 residues: CASSWWTGPHNEQFF.

V and J are TRBV29-1 and TRBJ2-7. CDR3 length: 12 residues. The germline gives CDR1 SQVTM, CDR2 ANQGSEA. The CDR3 sequence is CSVEDRRYEQYF.

V gene TRBV6-5 combines with J gene TRBJ2-7. This CDR3 is 16 amino acids long. CDR1 is MNHEY, CDR2 SVGAGI, per germline. CDR3 sequence: CASSPSQTVSSYEQYF.

The chain combines TRBV19 with TRBJ2-7; the TCRdb call, TRBD1, lacks DNA for checking. Germline V gene data show CDR1 as LNHDA and CDR2 as SQIVND (reference sequence). The CDR3 spans 13 residues. CDR3 residues: CASSSGAAYEQYF.

This chain joins TRBV4-1 and TRBJ2-1. Germline CDR1 and CDR2: MGHRA and YSYEKL. CDR3 size: 14 residues. The CDR3 sequence is CASSQEADYNEQFF.

The chain couples TRBV28 to TRBJ1-2; TCRdb gives TRBD1 as the D gene, but with no DNA this cannot be confirmed. The CDR3 has 16 residues. The germline V gene has CDR1 MDHEN and CDR2 SYDVKM. The CDR3 here is CASSFLVGALYYGYTF.

The chain combines TRBV7-6 with TRBJ2-7; TCRdb lists TRBD1, though no DNA is available to test this call. Germline CDR1 reads SGHVS; CDR2 reads FNYEAQ. This CDR3 is built from 15 residues. The CDR3 protein is CASSPTIGPGDEQYF.

The J gene is TRBJ2-5, the V gene TRBV5-5; TCRdb's D call of TRBD1 is untestable without DNA. Per the germline V gene, CDR1 is SGHKS and CDR2 is YYEKEE (reference sequence). The CDR3 length is 15 residues. The CDR3 loop is CASSFTGGQGETQYF.

The chain combines TRBV6-5 with TRBJ1-1; TCRdb outputs TRBD1, but without DNA this stays unchecked. Germline V CDR1 and CDR2: MNHEY, SVGAGI. The CDR3 contains 12 residues. CDR3 residues: CASSYSGAEAFF.